Presented here are 14 T cell receptor beta chains from one specimen sequenced in a study of shared clonotypes between healthy human individuals. Assay used: immunoSEQ multiplex PCR; TCRdb lists only in-frame clones, some missing. This table holds roughly 1 million clones, under 80% found once. Sample: memory CD4+ T cells sorted from blood. Subset indicated: CD45RA-negative fraction. The receptor source for this set is a man younger than 35 in good health.

DNA for the CDR3: TGTGCCAGCAGCAATCAAGGGACGACCAATGAGCAGTTCTTC. Amino acid sequence: CASSNQGTTNEQFF. The V and J genes are TRBV6-5 and TRBJ2-1, with D tentatively TRBD1 or TRBD2 (5 bases each). Trimming removed 6 bases from V and 6 bases from J, with 15 bases in between. Germline lookup yields CDR1 MNHEY and CDR2 SVGAGI. The CDR3 totals 14 residues.

This clone was seen a few times. The chain uses TRBV7-3 and TRBJ2-1, with unresolved D. Trimming shortened V by 2 bases and J by 7 bases, and 15 bases separated the two germline ends. CDR1 is SGHTA and CDR2 is FQGTGA in the germline V gene. The CDR3 is 15 residues long. The CDR3 spells CASSLGPNLANEQFF. The CDR3 bases are TGTGCCAGCAGCTTAGGCCCCAACCTGGCTAATGAGCAGTTCTTC.

As to this clone: It is likely a read error: a sequence one base away is far more abundant. The sample has other DNA sequences that encode this CDR3 too. The chain has TRBV6-5 and TRBJ2-5; TRBD2 is a possible D gene (7 bases). The CDR3 is 15 amino acids. Germline V CDR1 and CDR2: MNHEY, SVGAGI. Trimming left V 5 bases short and J 4 bases short, with 17 bases between. This CDR3 is CASSGGALWTETQYF. The CDR3 DNA sequence: TGTGCCAGCAGTGGGGGGGCTTTGTGGACAGAGACCCAGTACTTC.

This chain links TRBV5-1 with TRBJ1-4; D ambiguous. Germline lookup yields CDR1 SGHRS and CDR2 YFSETQ. Trimming removed 2 bases from V and 4 bases from J, with 12 bases in between. There are 15 residues in the CDR3. CDR3 DNA sequence: TGCGCCAGCAGCTTAGTCGGAGGGATTAATGAAAAACTGTTTTTT. It yields the protein CASSLVGGINEKLFF.

The V call is TRBV6-6, the J call TRBJ1-3; D might be TRBD1 (5 bases). Looked up from germline, CDR1 is MNHNY and CDR2 is SVGAGI (reference sequence). Between the trimmed V and J ends, which lost 6 bases and 0 bases, there was a span of 9 bases. This CDR3 spans 14 amino acids. DNA of the CDR3: TGTGCCAGCAGGAAGGACACCTCTGGAAACACCATATATTTT. This translates into CASRKDTSGNTIYF.

In DNA form, the CDR3 reads TGTGCCAGCAGCTTATTTACAGGGGGGAACGAGCAGTACTTC. It is translated as CASSLFTGGNEQYF. The rearrangement links TRBV7-2 to TRBJ2-7; TRBD1 agrees at 8 bases. The CDR3 covers 14 residues. CDR1 is SGHTA, CDR2 FQGNSA, per germline. J gave up 5 bases and V 2 bases, and 5 bases lay outside the gene matches.

The chain uses TRBV5-4 and TRBJ2-7, with D perhaps given as TRBD1 or TRBD2 (6 bases each). Trimming left V 5 bases short and J 4 bases short, with 13 bases between. The CDR3 spans 13 residues. In germline, CDR1 is SGHNT, CDR2 YYREEE (reference sequence). CDR3 DNA: TGTGCCAGCAGGGGGGGCTTGGGGTACGAGCAGTACTTC. This encodes CASRGGLGYEQYF.

This clone was found many times. This sequence joins TRBV25-1 and TRBJ1-2; D unclear. Trimming left V 1 base short and J 6 bases short, with 6 bases between. Germline loops: CDR1 MGHDK, CDR2 SYGVNS. The CDR3 length is 12 residues. The CDR3 region has the DNA TGTGCCAGCAGTGAATTCACAGATGGCTACACCTTC. Residues: CASSEFTDGYTF.

The chain has TRBV9 and TRBJ1-2, with D perhaps matching TRBD1 (6 bases). The CDR3 has 14 amino acids. Trimming pared 0 bases from V and 8 bases from J, leaving 14 bases between. Germline V lookup: CDR1 SGDLS, CDR2 YYNGEE. CDR3 region: CASSVESYREGYTF. The DNA for the CDR3 is TGTGCCAGCAGCGTAGAATCGTACAGGGAGGGCTACACCTTC.

The J gene is TRBJ1-2, the V gene TRBV19; tentative D call: TRBD1 (6 bases). Germline loops: CDR1 LNHDA, CDR2 SQIVND (reference sequence). The V and J ends lost 7 bases and 8 bases respectively, with 17 bases between them. This CDR3 is 13 amino acids long. CDR3: CASTRKGGLGYTF. The DNA for the CDR3 is TGTGCCAGTACCCGCAAGGGGGGTTTAGGCTACACCTTC. The full variable domain, in which reference TRBV19 and TRBJ1-2 provide the parts outside the CDR3, is DGGITQSPKYLFRKEGQNVTLSCEQNLNHDAMYWYRQDPGQGLRLIYYSQIVNDFQKGDIAEGYSVSREKKESFPLTVTSAQKNPTAFYLCASTRKGGLGYTFGSGTRLTVV.

This chain joins TRBV11-2 and TRBJ2-1; the match to TRBD2 covers 10 bases. Germline V gives CDR1 SGHAT, CDR2 FQNNGV. CDR3 size: 16 residues. The J segment lost 5 bases and the V segment lost 4 bases, leaving 8 bases of the junction unmatched. For the CDR3, the DNA is TGTGCCAGCAGCTCAAATAGCGGGAGGAGCCACAATGAGCAGTTCTTC. It codes for CASSSNSGRSHNEQFF.

The chain has TRBV6-5 and TRBJ1-1; D not resolved. CDR3 length: 12 residues. Germline V gene data show CDR1 as MNHEY and CDR2 as SVGAGI. V lost 11 bases, J lost 4 bases, and 14 bases lay in between. CDR3 nucleotide sequence: TGTGCCTCCGGCCCCCGGGTCACTGAAGCTTTCTTT. It yields the protein CASGPRVTEAFF.

DNA for the CDR3: TGCGCCAGCAGCTGGTACGGGACTAGCGACTACAATGAGCAGTTCTTC. Encoded protein: CASSWYGTSDYNEQFF. The chain is built from TRBV5-1 and TRBJ2-1; 10 bases fit TRBD2. This CDR3 comprises 16 residues. Unmatched junction bases numbered 6, after V lost 3 bases and J lost 3 bases. Germline values: CDR1 SGHRS, CDR2 YFSETQ.

The rearrangement links TRBV5-1 to TRBJ2-1, with a weak D call TRBD1 (5 bases). This CDR3 has 15 residues. Per germline, CDR1 SGHRS and CDR2 YFSETQ. Trimming stripped 7 bases from V and 0 bases from J, with 14 bases between. This CDR3 is CASSKTATSYNEQFF. The CDR3 bases are TGCGCCAGCTCGAAGACAGCCACCTCCTACAATGAGCAGTTCTTC. The full variable domain, with the rest looked up from reference TRBV5-1 and TRBJ2-1, is KAGVTQTPRYLIKTRGQQVTLSCSPISGHRSVSWYQQTPGQGLQFLFEYFSETQRNKGNFPGRFSGRQFSNSRSEMNVSTLELGDSALYLCASSKTATSYNEQFFGPGTRLTVL.